Many counts were recorded for the clone carrying this TCR beta chain. Its antigen is currently unknown. The sample originates from a study of breast tumors, draining lymph nodes, adjacent tissues. Samples came from axillary lymph nodes draining the breast cancer. General study results and limits: Tumor T cell lymph node origin was a supported hypothesis, not proven. Compared with lymph nodes, tumors were less diverse; compared with nontumor tissue, more. Tumor and nontumor repertoires were significantly more similar in luminal-like than in basal-like breast cancer. Most tumor T cells seemingly derive from lymph node, then expand in tumor.

This CDR3 has 14 residues. The junction had 8 bases not matched to a gene; V was cut back by 0 bases and J by 9 bases. The V gene's germline CDR1 is DFQATT and CDR2 SNEGSKA (reference sequence). MiXCR, applied by TCRdb to the multiplex PCR reads, yields one record per CDR3 protein. The sample comprises about 150,000 distinct CDR3 sequences, 20% to 25% of which are singletons, and under 3% rests with the top ten. The chain couples TRBV20-1 to TRBJ2-1, with TRBD2 identical over 7 bases. The sample taken for sequencing was axillary lymph node tissue. The source is a female donor with breast cancer. Some clones in this sample may be carry-over from other donors' samples. Written as DNA, the CDR3 is TGCAGTGCTAGAGATTCCAGCGGGAAGGGTGAGCAGTTCTTC. Residues: CSARDSSGKGEQFF.